This T cell receptor (beta chain) emerged from a study of CXCR3-negative and CXCR3-positive naive CD8 T cells. Study-wide background: TRB reads totalled about 135 million, about 1.5 +/- 0.3 million per library. Findings and limits, study-wide: Much lower diversity was found in memory CD8+ cells, while both naive subsets had comparably high diversity. CXCR3-expressing naive cells carried TRB CDR3s more hydrophobic than those of CXCR3-negative naive cells.

With regard to this clonotype: Its antigen is undetermined.

UMI labels and 5' RACE were used to prepare the TRB cDNA libraries. TCRdb reprocessed the 5' RACE reads, keeping one entry per CDR3 protein, no DNA. Reported are roughly 59,000 distinct CDR3 sequences; the ten largest clones contain roughly 0.74%. Every CD8+ subset sample held around 300,000 flow-sorted cells, done in triplicate. The naive CD8+ gate required CD45RO-CCR7+CD27+CD95- phenotype. The CDR3 has 16 residues. Germline V gene data show CDR1 as LNHNV and CDR2 as YYDKDF (reference sequence). The J gene is TRBJ1-5, the V gene TRBV15. The TCR originated in a human donor in good health. Some clones in this sample may be carry-over from other donors' samples. The material sequenced was naive CXCR3+ CD8+ T cells from blood. Sample subset: CD45RO-CCR7+CD27+CD95- naive CD8+ T cells expressing CXCR3 (TNR3+). The CDR3 reads CATSRGISTGNQPQHF.